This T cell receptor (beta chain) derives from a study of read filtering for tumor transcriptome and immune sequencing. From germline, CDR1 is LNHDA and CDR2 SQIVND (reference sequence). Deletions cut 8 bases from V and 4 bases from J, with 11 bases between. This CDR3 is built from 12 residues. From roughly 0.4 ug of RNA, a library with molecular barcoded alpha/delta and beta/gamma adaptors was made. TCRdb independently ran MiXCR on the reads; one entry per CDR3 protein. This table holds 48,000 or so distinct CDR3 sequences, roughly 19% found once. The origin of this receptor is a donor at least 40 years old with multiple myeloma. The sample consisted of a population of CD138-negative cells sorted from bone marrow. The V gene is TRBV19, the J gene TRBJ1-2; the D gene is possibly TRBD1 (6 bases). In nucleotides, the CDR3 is TGTGCCAGTCCCCGGGGGCTCTATGGCTACACCTTC. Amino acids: CASPRGLYGYTF.